A single sample gave rise to the 4 T cell receptor beta chains below, sequenced in a study of blood T cell repertoires in COVID-19. TCRdb keeps only in-frame clones here, not all; method: immunoSEQ multiplex PCR. This sample has some 94,000 clones; around 88% occur once, and the top ten carry around 20%. Sample: peripheral blood. The receptors originated from a woman in her sixties with COVID-19, enrolled during active disease.

The table lists this clone with a few counts. The chain couples TRBV10-2 to TRBJ1-5, with 7 bases lining up with TRBD1. Germline CDR1 and CDR2: WSHSY and SAAADI. V dropped 6 bases and J dropped 3; count of bases not matched to a gene: 11. The CDR3 consists of 16 residues. The CDR3 sequence: CASSRQGNGDNQPQHF. DNA of the CDR3: TGCGCCAGCAGCAGACAGGGAAATGGGGACAATCAGCCCCAGCATTTT.

Points on this clone: Other DNA sequences from this sample encode an identical CDR3 as well. V gene TRBV7-2 combines with J gene TRBJ2-7; 8 positions match TRBD1. The CDR3 contains 14 residues. The V gene end was trimmed by 5 bases and the J gene end by 3 bases; junction bases not matched to a gene: 6. The V gene's germline CDR1 is SGHTA and CDR2 FQGNSA. The DNA for the CDR3 is TGTGCCAGCAGCCCCGGGACAGGCAGCTACGAGCAGTACTTC. As protein: CASSPGTGSYEQYF.

V and J are TRBV27 and TRBJ2-7, with 7 bases lining up with TRBD2. CDR1 and CDR2 from the germline V gene are MNHEY and SMNVEV (reference sequence). The ends lost 6 bases at V and 2 bases at J; junction bases unmatched: 7. The CDR3 length is 14 residues. The CDR3: CASSWGSGTYEQYF. CDR3 sequence (DNA): TGTGCCAGCAGCTGGGGAAGCGGGACCTACGAGCAGTACTTC.

The gene calls are TRBV9 and TRBJ1-6; D gene unclear. The CDR3 extends over 15 amino acids. Germline CDR1 is SGDLS and CDR2 is YYNGEE. V dropped 0 bases and J dropped 8 bases, with 12 bases sitting between them. This chain's CDR3 is CASSVVVTVYSPLHF. The CDR3 coding sequence is TGTGCCAGCAGCGTAGTAGTAACGGTTTATTCACCCCTCCACTTT.